These 29 T cell receptor beta chains came from one sample sequenced in a study of CD8+ T cells in alopecia areata. Extracted RNA was reverse transcribed, and the resulting cDNA served as sequencing template. Method: immunoSEQ multiplex PCR; TCRdb's copy keeps in-frame clones and lacks some. Of 150,000 to 200,000 clones listed, roughly 60% are singletons. The sample consisted of CD4+ T cells sorted from blood, taken at week 0. These receptors all stem from a human donor with alopecia areata.

V gene TRBV29-1 combines with J gene TRBJ2-7, with D perhaps TRBD2 (5 bases). CDR1 SQVTM and CDR2 ANQGSEA come from the germline V gene. The CDR3 consists of 11 residues. With 4 bases removed from V and 9 bases from J, the gap between germline ends came to 13 bases. CDR3 sequence (DNA): TGCAGCGTTGGAAATGGCGCGGGGCAGTACTTC. Protein: CSVGNGAGQYF.

The V call is TRBV7-8, the J call TRBJ2-1; unclear D gene. The CDR3 length is 14 residues. Germline CDR1 SGHVS, CDR2 FQNEAQ. Trimming cost V 5 bases and J 7 bases, with 15 bases left between them. The CDR3 loop reads CASSINDWINEQFF. In DNA form, the CDR3 reads TGTGCCAGCAGCATTAATGACTGGATTAATGAGCAGTTCTTC.

This chain links TRBV27 with TRBJ1-5, with D maybe TRBD1 (6 bases). The CDR3 covers 15 residues. Germline V gives CDR1 MNHEY, CDR2 SMNVEV (reference sequence). V was clipped by 6 bases and J by 4 bases, with 16 bases between them. Here the CDR3 DNA reads TGTGCCAGCAGCCTGGCGGGGGGGCGGAATCAGCCCCAGCATTTT. It encodes CASSLAGGRNQPQHF.

This sequence joins TRBV7-6 and TRBJ2-3; D is unresolved. Between the trimmed V and J ends, which lost 1 base and 5 bases, there was a span of 7 bases. The CDR3 is made up of 13 amino acids. Germline V lookup: CDR1 SGHVS, CDR2 FNYEAQ. Written as DNA, the CDR3 is TGTGCCAGCAGCTTAGATTACGGAGATACGCAGTATTTT. Translated, it gives CASSLDYGDTQYF. The whole variable domain, filled in from reference TRBV7-6 and TRBJ2-3, reads GAGVSQSPRYKVTKRGQDVALRCDPISGHVSLYWYRQALGQGPEFLTYFNYEAQQDKSGLPNDRFSAERPEGSISTLTIQRTEQRDSAMYRCASSLDYGDTQYFGPGTRLTVL.

This chain uses TRBV30 with TRBJ1-2, with D possibly being TRBD1 (5 bases). V lost 2 bases and J lost 7, with 20 bases in between. The length of the CDR3 is 15 residues. CDR1 and CDR2 (germline): GTSNPN, SVGIG (reference sequence). The CDR3 reads CAWSPSLQGGPGYTF. Here the CDR3 DNA reads TGTGCCTGGAGTCCCTCTCTCCAGGGTGGCCCTGGCTACACCTTC.

The chain has TRBV9 and TRBJ2-2, with TRBD2 identical over 8 bases. CDR3 length equals 15 residues. J lost 7 bases, V lost 4 bases, and 9 bases had no gene match. Germline loops: CDR1 SGDLS, CDR2 YYNGEE. CDR3 protein: CASSPGSGANGELFF. The CDR3 DNA is TGTGCCAGCAGCCCCGGTAGCGGGGCGAACGGGGAGCTGTTTTTT.

V and J are TRBV7-2 and TRBJ2-1; maybe TRBD2 (7 bases). The CDR3 sequence is 15 residues long. Germline CDR1 and CDR2: SGHTA and FQGNSA. Trimming took 1 base from V and 3 from J, leaving 10 bases between them. For the CDR3, the DNA is TGTGCCAGCAGCTTAGTTAGGGGGGGCTACAATGAGCAGTTCTTC. Translated: CASSLVRGGYNEQFF.

The chain employs TRBV29-1 and TRBJ1-5; no firm D call. Trimming removed 2 bases from V and 3 bases from J, with 8 bases in between. CDR3 length: 13 residues. Germline V lookup: CDR1 SQVTM, CDR2 ANQGSEA. CDR3: CSVENRPNQPQHF. In DNA form, the CDR3 reads TGCAGCGTTGAAAACAGACCCAATCAGCCCCAGCATTTT.

V gene TRBV7-6 combines with J gene TRBJ1-5; D is perhaps TRBD1 (5 bases). The CDR3 totals 13 residues. Germline V gives CDR1 SGHVS, CDR2 FNYEAQ. The germline V and J ends were trimmed by 3 bases and 5 bases, with 8 bases remaining between them. Here the CDR3 reads CASSFGTYQPQHF. The CDR3 DNA reads as TGTGCCAGCAGCTTTGGGACCTATCAGCCCCAGCATTTT.

This clone was detected only a few times. The J gene is TRBJ2-3, the V gene TRBV13; perhaps TRBD1 as D (5 bases). The ends were cut back, 4 bases at V and 2 bases at J, with 7 bases in the middle. This CDR3 is built from 13 residues. Looked up from germline, CDR1 is PRHDT and CDR2 is FYEKMQ (reference sequence). CDR3 loop: CASSSTDTDTQYF. The CDR3 DNA reads as TGTGCCAGCAGCTCGACAGACACAGATACGCAGTATTTT.

This clone was detected only a few times. J is TRBJ2-3 and V is TRBV29-1; TRBD2 matches at 8 bases. CDR3 length equals 14 residues. Germline V gives CDR1 SQVTM, CDR2 ANQGSEA. V lost 3 bases and J lost 1; bases outside the gene matches: 3. CDR3 nucleotide sequence: TGCAGCGTTGATGCGCGGGGGGGCACAGATACGCAGTATTTT. Translating it yields CSVDARGGTDTQYF.

V is TRBV20-1 and J is TRBJ2-5; D not resolved. V lost 5 bases to trimming and J lost 5 bases, with 9 bases between them. The CDR3 has 11 amino acids. Germline V gene sequence: CDR1 DFQATT, CDR2 SNEGSKA (reference sequence). Here the CDR3 reads CSAGPLETQYF. In DNA form, the CDR3 reads TGCAGTGCTGGGCCCCTTGAGACCCAGTACTTC.

V is TRBV29-1 and J is TRBJ1-1; D ambiguous. The length of the CDR3 is 11 residues. V dropped 5 bases and J dropped 5 bases, with 9 bases sitting between them. Looked up from germline, CDR1 is SQVTM and CDR2 is ANQGSEA. As DNA, the CDR3 is TGCAGCGTTCGGGAGGAGACTGAAGCTTTCTTT. This gives the protein CSVREETEAFF.

The V and J genes are TRBV25-1 and TRBJ1-1; D uncertain. From germline, CDR1 is MGHDK and CDR2 SYGVNS. Trimming stripped 3 bases from V and 11 bases from J, with 10 bases between. The CDR3 loop spans 11 amino acids. The CDR3 protein is CASSDPARAFF. CDR3 DNA: TGTGCCAGCAGTGACCCCGCGCGGGCTTTCTTT. The full variable domain, with the rest looked up from reference TRBV25-1 and TRBJ1-1, is EADIYQTPRYLVIGTGKKITLECSQTMGHDKMYWYQQDPGMELHLIHYSYGVNSTEKGDLSSESTVSRIRTEHFPLTLESARPSHTSQYLCASSDPARAFFGQGTRLTVV.

With respect to this clone: Other DNA sequences in the sample encode the same CDR3. The rearrangement links TRBV19 to TRBJ2-5; D is perhaps TRBD1 or TRBD2 (5 bases each). The length of the CDR3 is 15 residues. The V gene's germline CDR1 is LNHDA and CDR2 SQIVND (reference sequence). The V gene lost 8 bases and the J gene lost 1 base, with 17 bases spanning the gap. The CDR3 spells CASRLAGARQETQYF. The CDR3 DNA reads as TGTGCCAGTCGGTTAGCCGGGGCTCGCCAAGAGACCCAGTACTTC. The entire variable domain, with the rest obtained from reference TRBV19 and TRBJ2-5, is as follows: DGGITQSPKYLFRKEGQNVTLSCEQNLNHDAMYWYRQDPGQGLRLIYYSQIVNDFQKGDIAEGYSVSREKKESFPLTVTSAQKNPTAFYLCASRLAGARQETQYFGPGTRLLVL.

V and J are TRBV30 and TRBJ1-5, with D unresolved. The CDR3 spans 13 residues. Germline CDR1 and CDR2: GTSNPN and SVGIG (reference sequence). The V and J ends lost 1 base and 6 bases respectively, with 10 bases between them. This CDR3 is CAWSALGGQPQHF. For the CDR3, the DNA is TGTGCCTGGAGTGCCCTAGGCGGTCAGCCCCAGCATTTT. The whole variable domain, filled in from reference TRBV30 and TRBJ1-5, reads SQTIHQWPATLVQPVGSPLSLECTVEGTSNPNLYWYRQAAGRGLQLLFYSVGIGQISSEVPQNLSASRPQDRQFILSSKKLLLSDSGFYLCAWSALGGQPQHFGDGTRLSIL.

The chain is built from TRBV10-3 and TRBJ2-3, with 9 bases that match TRBD2. Looked up from germline, CDR1 is ENHRY and CDR2 is SYGVKD. Losses at the gene ends were 3 bases for V and 4 bases for J; bases not matched to a gene: 5. CDR3 length: 15 residues. This CDR3 reads CAISEPGLAADTQYF. The CDR3 DNA sequence: TGTGCCATCAGTGAACCGGGACTAGCTGCAGATACGCAGTATTTT.

This chain links TRBV4-2 with TRBJ1-5; D not resolved. Germline lookup yields CDR1 LGHNA and CDR2 YNFKEQ. This CDR3 region has 14 residues. The ends were cut back, 0 bases at V and 7 bases at J, with 10 bases in the middle. CDR3 loop: CASSQELSEQPQHF. CDR3 DNA sequence: TGTGCCAGCAGCCAAGAGTTGTCGGAACAGCCCCAGCATTTT.

Regarding this clone: Other DNA sequences within the sample encode an identical CDR3. The rearrangement links TRBV30 to TRBJ1-2, with D uncertain. This CDR3 has 14 residues. V lost 0 bases to trimming and J lost 2 bases, with 10 bases between them. Germline CDR1 GTSNPN, CDR2 SVGIG (reference sequence). CDR3 DNA: TGTGCCTGGAGTGTTAGCTCGGGGAACTATGGCTACACCTTC. This sequence encodes CAWSVSSGNYGYTF.

The chain combines TRBV7-2 with TRBJ1-1, with D unclear. V dropped 6 bases and J dropped 6 bases, with 11 bases sitting between them. The V gene's germline CDR1 is SGHTA and CDR2 FQGNSA. This CDR3 spans 12 amino acids. CDR3 nucleotide sequence: TGTGCCAGCAGGTCCGGGATTGCTGAAGCTTTCTTT. Its protein is CASRSGIAEAFF.

This chain uses TRBV7-3 with TRBJ2-7; D is perhaps TRBD1 or TRBD2 (5 bases each). The CDR3 has 12 residues. Per the germline V gene, CDR1 is SGHTA and CDR2 is FQGTGA. V was clipped by 9 bases and J by 3 bases, with 12 bases between them. CDR3 amino acids: CASGDGSYEQYF. The CDR3 nucleotides read TGTGCCAGTGGGGACGGAAGCTACGAGCAGTACTTC.

Worth noting for this clone: Relative to the germline gene, one junction end is altered; a read error may explain this. V and J are TRBV7-6 and TRBJ1-1; D call uncertain. CDR3 length: 14 amino acids. Germline-derived CDR1 and CDR2 are SGHVS and FNYEAQ. The CDR3 region is CASSLGPENTEAFF. The CDR3 DNA follows: TGTGCCAGCAGTTTAGGACCTGAGAACACTGAAGCTTTCTTT.

V gene TRBV18 combines with J gene TRBJ2-2; maybe TRBD2 (6 bases). The CDR3 extends over 15 amino acids. The V end lost 5 bases, the J end lost 0 bases, and 10 bases lay between the germline ends. Germline V gives CDR1 KGHSH, CDR2 LQKENI. The chain's CDR3 is CASSGGASNTGELFF. The DNA of the CDR3 is TGTGCCAGCTCAGGCGGGGCTTCGAACACCGGGGAGCTGTTTTTT.

The chain is built from TRBV4-2 and TRBJ1-2; D gene unclear. Between the trimmed V and J ends, which lost 4 bases and 2 bases, there was a span of 5 bases. This CDR3 has 12 amino acids. Germline V gene data show CDR1 as LGHNA and CDR2 as YNFKEQ. This CDR3 reads CASSPENYGYTF. The CDR3 DNA follows: TGTGCCAGCAGCCCCGAGAACTATGGCTACACCTTC.

The rearrangement links TRBV2 to TRBJ2-1; 7 nucleotides align to TRBD1. Germline CDR1 reads SNHLY; CDR2 reads FYNNEI. With V trimmed by 6 bases and J by 2 bases, 7 bases remained unmatched. CDR3 length: 15 amino acids. The CDR3 here is CASRGNRGTYNEQFF. The CDR3 coding sequence is TGTGCCAGCAGAGGGAACAGGGGTACCTACAATGAGCAGTTCTTC.

This sequence joins TRBV7-9 and TRBJ1-2, with TRBD1 identical over 7 bases. This CDR3 is built from 14 residues. Trimming at V came to 5 bases and at J to 0 bases, leaving 3 bases not matched to a gene. Per germline, CDR1 SEHNR and CDR2 FQNEAQ (reference sequence). This CDR3 reads CASSLGTANYGYTF. The CDR3 nucleotides are TGTGCCAGCAGCCTGGGGACAGCTAACTATGGCTACACCTTC. Using reference TRBV7-9 and TRBJ1-2 for the parts outside the CDR3, the full variable domain is DTGVSQNPRHKITKRGQNVTFRCDPISEHNRLYWYRQTLGQGPEFLTYFQNEAQLEKSRLLSDRFSAERPKGSFSTLEIQRTEQGDSAMYLCASSLGTANYGYTFGSGTRLTVV.

This clone showed up just a few times. The V and J genes are TRBV19 and TRBJ1-1; D is possibly TRBD1 (6 bases). The CDR3 is made up of 13 amino acids. Trimming removed 3 bases at V and 7 bases at J, with 12 bases between. Germline V gene sequence: CDR1 LNHDA, CDR2 SQIVND (reference sequence). Written as DNA, the CDR3 is TGTGCCAGTAGTATCCCTGGACAGCGTGAAGCTTTCTTT. This translates into CASSIPGQREAFF.

The V gene is TRBV29-1, the J gene TRBJ1-1; D not resolved. The CDR3 is 13 amino acids. Trimming removed 6 bases from V and 1 base from J, with 12 bases in between. Germline V gene sequence: CDR1 SQVTM, CDR2 ANQGSEA. Here the CDR3 reads CSVRLKANTEAFF. The CDR3, as DNA: TGCAGCGTCCGCTTGAAAGCGAACACTGAAGCTTTCTTT.

Ten or more counts support this clone. The chain joins TRBV10-3 to TRBJ2-3; D gene ambiguous. The CDR3 loop spans 14 amino acids. Deletions cut 3 bases from V and 1 base from J, with 8 bases between. CDR1 is ENHRY, CDR2 SYGVKD, per germline. The CDR3 reads CAISDGGGTDTQYF. CDR3 bases: TGTGCCATCAGTGATGGTGGGGGCACAGATACGCAGTATTTT.